The clone carrying this TCR beta chain has only a few counts. Its target is unknown. Each CDR3 protein is one row after TCRdb ran MiXCR on the RACE reads. The sample consists of 250,000 or so distinct CDR3 sequences, almost 8% of them appearing once. The data originate from a study of human T cells and chemical hapten exposure. Study findings and constraints: While controls formed fewer of them, expanded TCRs formed significantly more large CDR3 similarity clusters.

Time point given: pre-sensitization, week 0. The treatment: therapeutic diphenylcyclopropenone sensitization with weekly scalp DPC. The CDR3 is 12 residues long. V shed 8 bases and J shed 6 bases, with 10 bases lying between them. Germline CDR1 SNHLY, CDR2 FYNNEI. The chain joins TRBV2 to TRBJ2-2, with a possible D match to TRBD1 (5 bases). The receptor comes from a man younger than 30 with alopecia areata. Some clones in this sample may be carry-over from other donors' samples. Sequences were derived from whole blood, sampled in connection with sensitization to the hapten diphenylcyclopropenone (DPC). The CDR3 sequence: CASQRQSGELFF. CDR3 bases: TGTGCCAGCCAGAGACAGTCCGGGGAGCTGTTTTTT.